This TCR beta chain was documented in a study of OX40 agonist ivuxolimab in advanced cancers. TCRdb keeps only in-frame clones here, not all; method: immunoSEQ multiplex PCR. Of about 47,000 clones in the sample, 81% were seen once. The source of this sequence is an adult with an advanced solid tumor such as melanoma, head and neck, liver or kidney cancer. Specimen: CD4+ or CD8+ T cells sorted from blood, collected in a trial of the OX40 agonist ivuxolimab.

In nucleotides, the CDR3 is TGTGCCTGGAGGTACCAGGGACTGGGCACTGAAGCTTTCTTT. Residues: CAWRYQGLGTEAFF. This chain uses TRBV30 with TRBJ1-1; TRBD1 is a possible D gene (5 bases). Looked up from germline, CDR1 is GTSNPN and CDR2 is SVGIG (reference sequence). Trimming stripped 3 bases from V and 4 bases from J, with 15 bases between. The CDR3 is 14 residues long.